This TCR beta chain was sequenced in a study of OX40 agonist ivuxolimab in advanced cancers. Study overall: The drug used for patients, ivuxolimab, was an agonistic anti-OX40 (CD134) antibody.

Study findings and constraints: Clonal expansion by week 6 occurred in CD4+ and CD8+ blood T cells (at 0.1 to 3.0 mg/kg).

Note on this clone: What it binds is unknown.

The repertoire was sequenced with immunoSEQ multiplex PCR; TCRdb's copy has only in-frame clones and lacks some. The sample has approximately 91,000 clones, 86% seen once. This CDR3 region has 16 residues. Trimming removed 3 bases from V and 2 bases from J; junction bases left unmatched: 9. Germline loops: CDR1 ENHRY, CDR2 SYGVKD. The rearrangement joins TRBV10-3 to TRBJ2-5; 7 bases map to TRBD2. This material consisted of CD4+ or CD8+ T cells sorted from blood, taken in a trial of the OX40 agonist ivuxolimab. This clonotype was sampled from an adult with an advanced solid tumor such as melanoma, head and neck, liver or kidney cancer. The CDR3 sequence is CAISEAGGVLQETQYF. CDR3 DNA sequence: TGTGCCATCAGTGAAGCTGGGGGGGTCCTTCAAGAGACCCAGTACTTC.